These 14 T cell receptor beta chains were sequenced from one sample in a study of blood T cell repertoires in COVID-19. Assay used: immunoSEQ multiplex PCR; TCRdb lists only in-frame clones, some missing. The table has under 150,000 clones, around 81% seen once; the top ten hold over 10%. The sequenced sample was peripheral blood. The receptors shown here come from a man in his sixties with active or convalescent COVID-19.

This chain connects TRBV5-1 to TRBJ1-1, with 8 bases that match TRBD1. Germline-derived CDR1 and CDR2 are SGHRS and YFSETQ. V gave up 6 bases and J gave up 5 bases; unmatched junction bases: 6. The CDR3 contains 13 residues. The CDR3 DNA follows: TGCGCCAGCAAGACAGGGGAAGATACTGAAGCTTTCTTT. It encodes CASKTGEDTEAFF.

This clone was observed at least ten times. The chain has TRBV7-9 and TRBJ1-6, with 10 bases aligning to TRBD1. CDR1 and CDR2 (germline): SEHNR, FQNEAQ (reference sequence). The V segment lost 11 bases and the J segment 0 bases; nucleotides outside the gene matches: 10. This CDR3 has 17 amino acids. CDR3 bases: TGTGCCTGGGGACAGGGGATTTCCCTCTCCTATAATTCACCCCTCCACTTT. As protein: CAWGQGISLSYNSPLHF.

The genes are TRBV5-1 and TRBJ1-1; 11 positions agree with TRBD1. V was pared by 6 bases and J by 7 bases, with 8 bases of the junction left unmatched. The CDR3 totals 14 residues. The germline CDR1 and CDR2 sequences are SGHRS and YFSETQ. The CDR3 sequence is CASTPGTGGVEAFF. The CDR3, as DNA: TGCGCCAGCACCCCCGGGACAGGGGGTGTTGAAGCTTTCTTT.

This clone was observed a handful of times. CDR3 bases: TGCGCCAGCAGCCAAGATCCCGGACTGGGAAACTATGGCTACACCTTC. This gives the protein CASSQDPGLGNYGYTF. This sequence joins TRBV4-3 and TRBJ1-2, with D unresolved. The CDR3 contains 16 residues. Germline CDR1 is LGHNA and CDR2 is YSLEER. The V and J ends lost 0 bases and 2 bases respectively, with 13 bases between them.

This clone occurred a few times. The chain carries TRBV5-1 and TRBJ1-3; TRBD1 matches at 9 bases. The V and J ends lost 5 bases and 2 bases, in that order; junction bases with no gene match: 5. The CDR3 sequence is 15 residues long. CDR1 SGHRS and CDR2 YFSETQ come from the germline V gene. This CDR3 is CASSSGTGTGNTIYF. As DNA, the CDR3 is TGCGCCAGCAGTTCCGGGACAGGGACTGGAAACACCATATATTTT.

The J gene is TRBJ2-7, the V gene TRBV6-1; a weak D match, TRBD2 (5 bases). CDR1 MNHNS and CDR2 SASEGT come from the germline V gene. The CDR3 consists of 16 residues. Trimming cost V 3 bases and J 1 base, with 16 bases left between them. The DNA of the CDR3 is TGTGCCAGCAGTGATCCCGAAGAGGGTTTTTCCTACGAGCAGTACTTC. It specifies CASSDPEEGFSYEQYF.

This clone is judged large (0.1 to 1%). The rearrangement joins TRBV4-3 to TRBJ1-5; 7 bases map to TRBD1. This CDR3 is 16 amino acids long. From germline, CDR1 is LGHNA and CDR2 YSLEER. V lost 2 bases and J lost 7; bases outside the gene matches: 11. CDR3 coding DNA: TGCGCCAGCAGCCAATCCAGGGGGGAAAGGAGCCAGCCCCAGCATTTT. Translation gives CASSQSRGERSQPQHF.

The J gene is TRBJ2-1, the V gene TRBV10-3, with D possibly matching TRBD1 (6 bases). The V and J ends lost 3 bases and 6 bases respectively, with 15 bases between them. CDR1 is ENHRY, CDR2 SYGVKD, per germline. CDR3 length: 15 amino acids. The CDR3 is CAISEGQPWGNEQFF. The CDR3 bases are TGTGCCATCAGTGAAGGACAGCCTTGGGGCAATGAGCAGTTCTTC.

The gene calls are TRBV9 and TRBJ1-1, with a tentative D call TRBD1 (5 bases). V was trimmed by 0 bases and J by 2 bases, leaving 17 bases between them. The CDR3 is 17 amino acids. The germline CDR1 and CDR2 sequences are SGDLS and YYNGEE. CDR3 loop: CASSVGRGQEPNTEAFF. In DNA form, the CDR3 reads TGTGCCAGCAGCGTAGGGAGAGGACAAGAGCCAAACACTGAAGCTTTCTTT.

V and J are TRBV7-2 and TRBJ2-5; 7 bases map to TRBD2. J was trimmed by 7 bases and V by 1 base; bases with no gene match: 9. Germline V lookup: CDR1 SGHTA, CDR2 FQGNSA. The CDR3 contains 15 residues. CDR3 nucleotides: TGTGCCAGCAGCTTAGAGGCTAGCGGCCTTGGGACCCAGTACTTC. Protein product: CASSLEASGLGTQYF.

V is TRBV3-1 (or the pseudogene TRBV3-2) and J is TRBJ1-3; weak D call: TRBD1 (5 bases). CDR3 length: 14 amino acids. Trimming removed 8 bases at V and 0 bases at J, with 11 bases between. Germline V gene sequence: CDR1 LGHDT, CDR2 YNNKEL (reference sequence). The CDR3 DNA reads as TGTGCCAGCGACCGGGGGGGCTCTGGAAACACCATATATTTT. As protein: CASDRGGSGNTIYF.

This rearrangement joins TRBV6-5 to TRBJ2-7; D gene ambiguous. The CDR3 is made up of 11 amino acids. Germline V gives CDR1 MNHEY, CDR2 SVGAGI. Trimming removed 6 bases from V and 1 base from J, with 4 bases in between. The CDR3: CASRRSYEQYF. The CDR3 nucleotides are TGTGCCAGCAGGAGGTCCTACGAGCAGTACTTC.

The chain is built from TRBV24-1 and TRBJ2-3; D unresolved. CDR3 length: 12 residues. The germline V and J ends were trimmed by 8 bases and 5 bases, with 10 bases remaining between them. Germline CDR1 KGHDR, CDR2 SFDVKD. CDR3 protein: CATTLAKDTQYF. For the CDR3, the DNA is TGTGCCACCACCCTGGCCAAAGATACGCAGTATTTT.

This chain links TRBV4-2 with TRBJ2-7; 7 bases match TRBD2. The J segment lost 5 bases and the V segment lost 3 bases, leaving 16 bases of the junction unmatched. The CDR3 is 17 amino acids. CDR1 LGHNA and CDR2 YNFKEQ come from the germline V gene. The CDR3 coding sequence is TGTGCCAGCAGCCAGTCAGTAGTAGCGGGCCATTCCAACGAGCAGTACTTC. This translates into CASSQSVVAGHSNEQYF.